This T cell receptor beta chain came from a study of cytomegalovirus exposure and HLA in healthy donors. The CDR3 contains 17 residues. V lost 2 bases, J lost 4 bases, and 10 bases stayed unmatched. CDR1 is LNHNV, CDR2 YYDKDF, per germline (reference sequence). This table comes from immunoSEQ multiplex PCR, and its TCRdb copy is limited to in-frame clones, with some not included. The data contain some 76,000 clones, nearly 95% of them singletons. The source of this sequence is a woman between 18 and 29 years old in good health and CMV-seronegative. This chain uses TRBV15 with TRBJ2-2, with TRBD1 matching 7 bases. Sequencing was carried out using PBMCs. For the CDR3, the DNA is TGTGCCACCAGCAGAAAACCGGGACAGTCATCCACCGGGGAGCTGTTTTTT. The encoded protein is CATSRKPGQSSTGELFF.